This entry lists 8 T cell receptor beta chains sequenced from one sample in a study of blood T cell repertoires in COVID-19. Measured with immunoSEQ multiplex PCR; TCRdb has only the in-frame clones, and not every one. The table lists roughly 190,000 clones, about three quarters of them singletons. The sequencing sample was made of peripheral blood. These receptors were obtained from a woman aged 50 to 60 with active or convalescent COVID-19.

This clone was detected a few times. The chain employs TRBV6-6 and TRBJ2-7; the D gene is possibly TRBD2 (5 bases). The V end was cut by 4 bases, the J end by 2 bases, with 6 bases between. Germline values: CDR1 MNHNY, CDR2 SVGAGI (reference sequence). The CDR3 is made up of 12 amino acids. The CDR3 protein is CASSSGAYEQYF. The CDR3 coding sequence is TGTGCCAGCAGTTCCGGGGCCTACGAGCAGTACTTC.

The chain uses TRBV13 and TRBJ1-4; D not resolved. The CDR3 spans 13 residues. V was pared by 4 bases and J by 7 bases, with 10 bases between. Germline V CDR1 and CDR2: PRHDT, FYEKMQ (reference sequence). CDR3 protein: CASSSGRSEKLFF. CDR3 DNA sequence: TGTGCCAGCAGCTCCGGCCGGAGTGAAAAACTGTTTTTT.

The rearrangement links TRBV19 to TRBJ2-2; D is possibly TRBD1 (6 bases). V gave up 6 bases and J gave up 2 bases, with 13 bases separating them. Germline V gives CDR1 LNHDA, CDR2 SQIVND (reference sequence). The CDR3 consists of 15 residues. For the CDR3, the DNA is TGTGCCAGTAGAGGGACACAAACTAACACCGGGGAGCTGTTTTTT. The encoded protein is CASRGTQTNTGELFF.

This chain connects TRBV7-2 to TRBJ2-7; 8 positions match TRBD2. The CDR3 contains 15 residues. V was clipped by 1 base and J by 5 bases; unmatched bases: 7. CDR1 is SGHTA and CDR2 is FQGNSA in the germline V gene. CDR3 protein: CASSLGAGGLHEQYF. The CDR3 nucleotides are TGTGCCAGCAGCTTAGGGGCGGGAGGTTTACACGAGCAGTACTTC.

The chain combines TRBV5-5 with TRBJ1-4; D is possibly TRBD1 (5 bases). V dropped 4 bases and J dropped 5 bases, with 15 bases sitting between them. This CDR3 is built from 15 residues. In germline, CDR1 is SGHKS, CDR2 YYEKEE (reference sequence). CDR3 nucleotide sequence: TGTGCCAGCAGCCATACGGGGGACCTAAATGAAAAACTGTTTTTT. Amino acids: CASSHTGDLNEKLFF.

The DNA of the CDR3 is TGTGCCAGCAGTGAAGCGCTTAGGGGAAGCTCTGGAAACACCATATATTTT. Protein sequence: CASSEALRGSSGNTIYF. The chain joins TRBV6-1 to TRBJ1-3; D may be TRBD1 (5 bases). Germline-derived CDR1 and CDR2 are MNHNS and SASEGT. The CDR3 covers 17 residues. V lost 0 bases and J lost 0, with 12 bases in between.

This chain joins TRBV18 and TRBJ2-5; 9 bases map to TRBD1. From germline, CDR1 is KGHSH and CDR2 LQKENI. The CDR3 totals 14 residues. Trimming removed 2 bases from V and 2 bases from J; junction bases left unmatched: 0. The CDR3 loop is CASSPGTGQETQYF. The DNA of the CDR3 is TGTGCCAGCTCACCAGGGACAGGGCAAGAGACCCAGTACTTC.

The chain combines TRBV3-1 (or the pseudogene TRBV3-2) with TRBJ2-7; maybe TRBD1 (6 bases). Germline assignment: CDR1 LGHDT and CDR2 YNNKEL (reference sequence). Between the trimmed V and J ends, which lost 4 bases and 0 bases, there was a span of 16 bases. The CDR3 totals 16 residues. CDR3 sequence reads: CASSPQSGASSYEQYF. DNA of the CDR3: TGTGCCAGCAGCCCCCAATCAGGGGCAAGCTCCTACGAGCAGTACTTC.